The 23 T cell receptor beta chains below were found in one sample sequenced in a study of human T cells and chemical hapten exposure (dated by TCRdb to the early 2020s). Sample time point, as interpreted from the label and publication: pre-sensitization, week 0. The sample's treatment or condition, from its label and the paper: therapeutic diphenylcyclopropenone sensitization with weekly scalp DPC. The method behind the library was RACE. Data came from a NextSeq 500. TCRdb's own reprocessing of the public reads used fastp at Q25 and MiXCR and kept productive beta chains. One record per CDR3 amino acid sequence lists the most common genes and DNA. Within this sample are approximately 370,000 distinct CDR3 sequences, with 5% to 6.5% of them counted one time only. Of the sample, roughly 8.2% is held by the ten largest clones. The input for sequencing was whole blood, taken in connection with sensitization to the hapten diphenylcyclopropenone (DPC). The receptors shown here come from a young woman with alopecia areata. Some clones in this sample may be carry-over from other donors' samples.

This clonotype was recorded at least ten times. This chain joins TRBV27 and TRBJ2-3; TRBD1 matches 11 bases. With 4 bases clipped from V and 1 base from J, the junction kept 16 bases outside the gene matches. This CDR3 contains 20 residues. CDR1 and CDR2 (germline): MNHEY, SMNVEV (reference sequence). CDR3 bases: TGTGCCAGCAGTTCCAAGGACAGGGGGCGAGGTTTAAGACGCACAGATACGCAGTATTTT. It is translated as CASSSKDRGRGLRRTDTQYF.

To note about this clonotype: Since a much larger clone is just one base distant, this may be a read error. The CDR3 ends on some other residue instead of the conserved phenylalanine or tryptophan, so this is likely a read error. The chain employs TRBV4-3 and TRBJ2-7; perhaps TRBD1 as D (6 bases). V lost 0 bases, J lost 2 bases, and 11 bases lay in between. Germline lookup yields CDR1 LGHNA and CDR2 YSLEER. This CDR3 is 15 amino acids long. CDR3 in amino acids: CASSQDRTVAYEQYS. The CDR3, as DNA: TGCGCCAGCAGCCAAGATCGGACAGTTGCCTACGAGCAGTACTCC.

The chain recombines TRBV15 with TRBJ1-5; D gene uncertain. Germline V gene data show CDR1 as LNHNV and CDR2 as YYDKDF (reference sequence). This CDR3 is built from 15 residues. V was clipped by 3 bases and J by 0 bases, with 9 bases between them. This CDR3 is CATSRGIPSNQPQHF. DNA for the CDR3: TGTGCCACCAGCAGGGGCATACCTAGCAATCAGCCCCAGCATTTT.

This chain uses TRBV5-6 with TRBJ2-1; 9 bases match TRBD1. Trimming at V came to 4 bases and at J to 9 bases, leaving 8 bases not matched to a gene. Germline loops: CDR1 SGHDT, CDR2 YYEEEE. This CDR3 has 14 amino acids. CDR3 region: CASSPGQGYVEQFF. In DNA form, the CDR3 reads TGTGCCAGCAGCCCTGGACAGGGGTATGTTGAGCAGTTCTTC.

This clonotype showed up just a few times. V gene TRBV2 combines with J gene TRBJ2-7; TRBD2 might be the D (6 bases). CDR3 length equals 14 residues. The V and J ends lost 7 bases and 0 bases respectively, with 13 bases between them. Per germline, CDR1 SNHLY and CDR2 FYNNEI. The CDR3 loop is CASKEGQSSYEQYF. CDR3 sequence (DNA): TGTGCCAGCAAGGAGGGGCAGAGCTCCTACGAGCAGTACTTC.

V usage is TRBV28 and J usage is TRBJ1-1; tentative D call: TRBD1 (6 bases). V shed 4 bases and J shed 4 bases, with 16 bases lying between them. Germline-derived CDR1 and CDR2 are MDHEN and SYDVKM. The CDR3 length is 15 residues. The CDR3 loop is CASSSAGGLGTEAFF. CDR3 DNA: TGTGCCAGCAGTTCTGCCGGGGGCTTGGGCACTGAAGCTTTCTTT.

J is TRBJ2-3 and V is TRBV6-2 or TRBV6-3; 11 bases agree with TRBD2. V shed 8 bases, J shed 6 bases, and the junction held 4 bases outside the gene matches. CDR1 and CDR2 from the germline V gene are MNHEY and SVGEGT. The CDR3 contains 13 residues. The CDR3 loop is CASQTSGEDTQYF. The DNA for the CDR3 is TGTGCCAGCCAGACTAGCGGGGAGGATACGCAGTATTTT.

This clonotype was seen at least ten times. This rearrangement joins TRBV25-1 to TRBJ2-5, with a tentative D call TRBD2 (6 bases). The germline CDR1 and CDR2 sequences are MGHDK and SYGVNS. V was trimmed by 6 bases and J by 1 base, leaving 18 bases between them. The CDR3 covers 16 residues. CDR3 loop: CASSGGRGDPQETQYF. In nucleotides, the CDR3 is TGTGCCAGCAGCGGAGGGCGAGGGGATCCCCAAGAGACCCAGTACTTC.

This clonotype was observed many times. The rearrangement joins TRBV20-1 to TRBJ2-2, with D perhaps TRBD1 or TRBD2 (5 bases each). The V gene lost 3 bases and the J gene lost 1 base, with 15 bases spanning the gap. Germline V gene lookup returns CDR1 DFQATT and CDR2 SNEGSKA (reference sequence). The CDR3 loop spans 16 amino acids. CDR3 loop: CSASPWDRQNTGELFF. The CDR3 nucleotides read TGCAGTGCTAGCCCCTGGGACCGACAGAACACCGGGGAGCTGTTTTTT.

The CDR3 is CASSFDPGTYNEQFF. The CDR3 DNA follows: TGCGCCAGCAGCTTTGATCCAGGCACCTACAATGAGCAGTTCTTC. This rearrangement joins TRBV5-1 to TRBJ2-1; D is uncertain. The V end lost 2 bases, the J end lost 2 bases, and 11 bases lay between the germline ends. Germline CDR1 reads SGHRS; CDR2 reads YFSETQ. CDR3 length: 15 amino acids.

This clonotype showed up just a few times. V is TRBV14 and J is TRBJ1-1; D is unclear. The CDR3 loop spans 12 amino acids. The V and J ends lost 4 bases and 6 bases respectively, with 9 bases between them. The V gene's germline CDR1 is SGHDN and CDR2 FVKESK. The DNA of the CDR3 is TGTGCCAGCAGCCCACGGGCCTCTGAAGCTTTCTTT. It translates to CASSPRASEAFF.

This clonotype has just a few counts. The chain combines TRBV28 with TRBJ2-7; TRBD2 matches at 9 bases. There are 15 residues in the CDR3. After removal of 4 bases from V and 2 bases from J, the junction contained 6 bases not matched to a gene. The germline gives CDR1 MDHEN, CDR2 SYDVKM. The CDR3 sequence: CASSSPGGGAYEQYF. CDR3 bases: TGTGCCAGCAGTTCTCCGGGCGGGGGGGCCTACGAGCAGTACTTC.

Only a few counts were recorded for this clonotype. The chain links TRBV20-1 to TRBJ1-3, with a possible D match to TRBD1 (6 bases). CDR1 and CDR2 from the germline V gene are DFQATT and SNEGSKA (reference sequence). V lost 4 bases and J 4 bases, leaving 14 bases between the germline ends. The CDR3 is made up of 14 amino acids. CDR3 loop: CSAKNRVEGNTIYF. In nucleotides, the CDR3 is TGCAGTGCTAAAAACAGGGTGGAAGGAAACACCATATATTTT.

The chain recombines TRBV6-2 or TRBV6-3 with TRBJ2-7, with D perhaps TRBD2 (5 bases). From germline, CDR1 is MNHEY and CDR2 SVGEGT. Trimming shortened V by 0 bases and J by 2 bases, and 14 bases separated the two germline ends. The CDR3 runs to 16 residues. CDR3 loop: CASSYSKASGAYEQYF. Here the CDR3 DNA reads TGTGCCAGCAGTTACTCGAAGGCAAGCGGAGCCTACGAGCAGTACTTC.

This chain links TRBV5-6 with TRBJ2-5; a possible D gene is TRBD1 (6 bases). V was clipped by 0 bases and J by 5 bases, with 11 bases between them. CDR1 and CDR2 (germline): SGHDT, YYEEEE. The CDR3 has 14 residues. CDR3 protein: CASSLDWGPETQYF. The CDR3, as DNA: TGTGCCAGCAGCTTGGATTGGGGGCCGGAGACCCAGTACTTC.

This clonotype has a handful of counts. CDR3 sequence: CASSPTRGAYEQYF. The CDR3 bases are TGTGCCAGCAGCCCGACTCGGGGGGCCTACGAGCAGTACTTC. The chain has TRBV11-2 and TRBJ2-7; 7 positions agree with TRBD2. V gave up 5 bases and J gave up 2 bases; unmatched junction bases: 6. This CDR3 has 14 residues. Per the germline V gene, CDR1 is SGHAT and CDR2 is FQNNGV. Full variable domain (rest looked up from reference TRBV11-2 and TRBJ2-7): EAGVAQSPRYKIIEKRQSVAFWCNPISGHATLYWYQQILGQGPKLLIQFQNNGVVDDSQLPKDRFSAERLKGVDSTLKIQPAKLEDSAVYLCASSPTRGAYEQYFGPGTRLTVT.

The chain links TRBV3-1 to TRBJ2-7, with 10 bases that match TRBD1. The length of the CDR3 is 15 residues. Germline loops: CDR1 LGHDT, CDR2 YNNKEL (reference sequence). Trimming removed 4 bases from V and 6 bases from J; junction bases left unmatched: 9. DNA for the CDR3: TGTGCCAGCAGCCGAGCGGGACAGGGGTCTGGCGAGCAGTACTTC. Its translation is CASSRAGQGSGEQYF.

A few counts support this clonotype. The chain joins TRBV27 to TRBJ2-7, with D possibly being TRBD2 (6 bases). Per germline, CDR1 MNHEY and CDR2 SMNVEV (reference sequence). Trimming left V 3 bases short and J 2 bases short, with 14 bases between. This CDR3 is built from 15 residues. CDR3 DNA: TGTGCCAGCAGTTTTAATGGGGGGACCCCCTACGAGCAGTACTTC. Its protein product is CASSFNGGTPYEQYF.

This chain connects TRBV28 to TRBJ2-1; possible D gene TRBD1, 5 bases. The CDR3 spans 14 residues. The V end lost 2 bases, the J end lost 6 bases, and 11 bases lay between the germline ends. The germline gives CDR1 MDHEN, CDR2 SYDVKM. The CDR3 DNA sequence: TGTGCCAGCAGTTTAAGCCCGACAGTCAATGAGCAGTTCTTC. It encodes CASSLSPTVNEQFF.

This clonotype was counted a few times. The chain employs TRBV27 and TRBJ1-1; tentatively, D is TRBD1 (5 bases). Deletions cut 4 bases from V and 5 bases from J, with 11 bases between. This CDR3 is 13 amino acids long. Germline V lookup: CDR1 MNHEY, CDR2 SMNVEV (reference sequence). Here the CDR3 reads CASSWGRQTEAFF. CDR3 DNA: TGTGCCAGCAGTTGGGGCCGCCAGACTGAAGCTTTCTTT.

This clonotype was counted only a few times. The chain recombines TRBV11-2 with TRBJ2-3; D gene unclear. Trimming removed 5 bases at V and 0 bases at J, with 6 bases between. The CDR3 is 13 residues long. CDR1 is SGHAT and CDR2 is FQNNGV in the germline V gene. The CDR3 nucleotides are TGTGCCAGCAGCACACTGAGCACAGATACGCAGTATTTT. It is translated as CASSTLSTDTQYF.

This clonotype has at least ten counts. This chain uses TRBV7-8 with TRBJ1-5; D perhaps matches TRBD1 (5 bases). The CDR3 totals 16 residues. CDR1 and CDR2 (germline): SGHVS, FQNEAQ. With 3 bases removed from V and 3 bases from J, the gap between germline ends came to 15 bases. The CDR3 bases are TGTGCCAGCAGCTTCAGGGCCCCGGGGAACAATCAGCCCCAGCATTTT. Translation gives CASSFRAPGNNQPQHF.

This chain links TRBV5-1 with TRBJ1-2; the match to TRBD1 covers 8 bases. J lost 6 bases, V lost 9 bases, and 13 bases had no gene match. CDR3 length: 14 amino acids. The germline V gene has CDR1 SGHRS and CDR2 YFSETQ. CDR3: CATRASGGPHGYTF. Here the CDR3 DNA reads TGCGCCACCAGAGCCTCAGGGGGCCCTCATGGCTACACCTTC.